A selection of T cell receptor beta chains follows, all from one sample in a study of blood T cell repertoires in COVID-19. Repertoires were generated with immunoSEQ multiplex PCR, while TCRdb's copy carries only in-frame clones and drops some. The sample comprises 7,500 to 8,000 clones, 86% of which are singletons, and 15% to 20% rests with the top ten. Material for sequencing was peripheral blood. These receptors came from a woman aged 55-69 years with active COVID-19. CDR3s include the opening cysteine and the closing phenylalanine or tryptophan. The D gene is left open where the match is weak. A clone size is listed for some rows: how often the clone was seen (once, few, many), or a class if it is expanded.

d_call	v_call	clone_size	j_call	cdr3_nt	cdr3_aa
NA	TRBV7-8	NA	TRBJ2-6	TGTGCCAGCAGCGTCAAAACTTCTGGGGCCAACGTCCTGACTTTC	CASSVKTSGANVLTF
NA	TRBV7-2	NA	TRBJ1-1	TGTGCCAGCAGCCCCACCTTAAAGGGAGTGAACACTGAAGCTTTCTTT	CASSPTLKGVNTEAFF
TRBD1	TRBV15	NA	TRBJ1-4	TGTGCCACTGAGGGAGACAGGGTGGGATCAACTAATGAAAAACTGTTTTTT	CATEGDRVGSTNEKLFF
NA	TRBV7-8	once	TRBJ1-3	TGTGCCAGCAGCTTAGAAATTGGCATCGACTCTGGAAACACCATATATTTT	CASSLEIGIDSGNTIYF
NA	TRBV4-3	NA	TRBJ1-1	TGCGCCAGCAGCCAAGATCCTACGGCGGGCTGGGAAGCTTTCTTT	CASSQDPTAGWEAFF
NA	TRBV9	NA	TRBJ2-7	TGTGCCAGCAGCGTTGGTACTCCGACCTACGAGCAGTACTTC	CASSVGTPTYEQYF
TRBD2	TRBV11-2	NA	TRBJ2-5	TGTGCCAGCAGCTTAGGAGGCGGGGGGGCCTGGGAGACCCAGTACTTC	CASSLGGGGAWETQYF
TRBD2	TRBV7-8	once	TRBJ2-3	TGTGCCAGCAGCACGACTAGCGGGGGAGGCACAGATACGCAGTATTTT	CASSTTSGGGTDTQYF
TRBD2	TRBV7-9	NA	TRBJ2-5	TGTGCCAGCAGCGGACTAGCGGGGGGAGAGACCCAGTACTTC	CASSGLAGGETQYF
NA	TRBV4-3	NA	TRBJ1-5	TGCGCCAGCAGCCAAGGCTGGCGGCAGGGTAATCAGCCCCAGCATTTT	CASSQGWRQGNQPQHF
TRBD2	TRBV28	NA	TRBJ2-1	TGTGCCAGCAGTTTCCTAGCGGGGGCCGTAAATGAGCAGTTCTTC	CASSFLAGAVNEQFF
TRBD1	TRBV5-5	NA	TRBJ1-6	TGTGCCAGCAGCCAATGGACAGGGGGTTCCCCCCTCCACTTT	CASSQWTGGSPLHF
NA	TRBV7-2	NA	TRBJ1-1	TGTGCCAGCAGCTTAGAAGGGTCTCGGGATAACACTGAAGCTTTCTTT	CASSLEGSRDNTEAFF
TRBD1	TRBV30	NA	TRBJ1-1	TGTGCCTGGAAACAGGGGCTCCAGAACACTGAAGCTTTCTTT	CAWKQGLQNTEAFF
NA	TRBV6-2/TRBV6-3	NA	TRBJ2-7	TGTGCCAGCAGTTTGATCCTTCGAGGCGAGCAGTACTTC	CASSLILRGEQYF
NA	TRBV21-1	NA	TRBJ2-1	TGTGCCAGCCCCAAGCGGGGCCCAAACAATGAGCAGTTCTTC	CASPKRGPNNEQFF
NA	TRBV10-3	NA	TRBJ2-1	TGTGCCATCAGTGACCCGAGAGGGGGCAATGAGCAGTTCTTC	CAISDPRGGNEQFF
NA	TRBV30	NA	TRBJ1-2	TGTGCCTGGAGTGTGGCACGGGTCAATGGCTACACCTTC	CAWSVARVNGYTF
TRBD1	TRBV6-5	NA	TRBJ1-2	TGTGCCAGCAGTTACCTTACAGGGGCCAACTATGGCTACACCTTC	CASSYLTGANYGYTF
TRBD1	TRBV29-1	NA	TRBJ1-2	TGCAGCGTTCGATCCCCGGGACAGGGGAGGGGTGGCTACACCTTC	CSVRSPGQGRGGYTF
TRBD1	TRBV7-9	NA	TRBJ1-1	TGTGCCAGCAGCCCCCGGACAGGTAGGACTGAAGCTTTCTTT	CASSPRTGRTEAFF
TRBD1	TRBV7-2	NA	TRBJ1-1	TGTGCCAGCAGCTTCATTCAGGGGGACACTGAAGCTTTCTTT	CASSFIQGDTEAFF
TRBD1	TRBV19	NA	TRBJ1-5	TGTGCCAGTAGTGCGCACCGACAGGGTCCTCAGCCCCAGCATTTT	CASSAHRQGPQPQHF
TRBD2	TRBV7-3	NA	TRBJ2-3	TGTGCCAGCAGCTCCCCGGGGGGGGATACGCAGTATTTT	CASSSPGGDTQYF
NA	TRBV5-1	NA	TRBJ2-4	TGCGCCAGCAGCAAAGGACACGAACCTCTAGCCAAAAACATTCAGTACTTC	CASSKGHEPLAKNIQYF
TRBD2	TRBV4-3	NA	TRBJ2-1	TGCGCCAGCAGCCAAGAACCCAATCCGGGGGGAACAAATGAGCAGTTCTTC	CASSQEPNPGGTNEQFF
NA	TRBV7-2	NA	TRBJ1-3	TGTGCCAGCAGCTTAAACAGGGCCCAAGACACCATATATTTT	CASSLNRAQDTIYF
NA	TRBV5-8	NA	TRBJ1-5	TGTGCCAGCAGCCCCCTATATAATCAGCCCCAGCATTTT	CASSPLYNQPQHF
NA	TRBV28	NA	TRBJ1-2	TGTGCCAGTGGGCAGGGTGATGGCTACACCTTC	CASGQGDGYTF
NA	TRBV4-1	NA	TRBJ1-5	TGCGCCAGCAGCCAAGAACCCTATAGCAATCAGCCCCAGCATTTT	CASSQEPYSNQPQHF